A selection of T cell receptor beta chains follows, all from one sample in a study of OX40 agonist ivuxolimab in advanced cancers. Only in-frame clones appear in the TCRdb table, and some are missing; sequencing was by immunoSEQ multiplex PCR. The sample lists about 93,000 clones, under 95% occurring once. The source material was CD4+ or CD8+ T cells sorted from blood, sampled in a trial of the OX40 agonist ivuxolimab. The source is an adult with an advanced solid tumor such as melanoma, head and neck, liver or kidney cancer. CDR3s include the opening cysteine and the closing phenylalanine or tryptophan.

>TRBJ1-1|TRBV6-5
CASSLRAYYTEAFF
>TRBJ2-7|TRBV4-1
CASSQQDLYEQYF
>TRBJ2-5|TRBV5-1
CASSLVGAETQYF
>TRBJ2-2|TRBV7-9
CASSPRDSLTGELFF
>TRBJ2-5|TRBV2
CASSQVQETQYF
>TRBJ2-7|TRBV18
CASSGERDVEQYF
>TRBJ2-4|TRBV15
CATSPGQAKNIQYF
>TRBJ2-3|TRBV5-6
CASSDRTTRPADTQYF
>TRBJ1-2|TRBV5-1
CASSLGQVINYGYTF
>TRBJ2-2|TRBV5-1
CASSPAVTPGTGELFF
>TRBJ2-5|TRBV9
CASSVGGQGDGAQYF
>TRBJ1-5|TRBV6-5
CASSYSRGGDQPQHF
>TRBJ1-2|TRBV5-6
CASSFRASGNYGYTF
>TRBJ2-3|TRBV5-1
CASSLAQGADTQYF
>TRBJ2-1|TRBV30
CAWSVLAGAYNEQFF
>TRBJ2-5|TRBV5-1
CASSQGLAGGETQYF
>TRBJ2-3|TRBV6-1
CASHLPSSDTQYF
>TRBJ2-7|TRBV14
CASSQAGGAGVEQYF
>TRBJ1-1|TRBV5-1
CASSSDEGWGTTEAFF
>TRBJ1-1|TRBV6-5
CASSLDENTEAFF
>TRBJ2-1|TRBV6-1
CASSERRSYNEQFF
>TRBJ1-2|TRBV19
CASSMEGVTDYGYTF
>TRBJ2-1|TRBV4-2
CASSLKSGDTYNEQFF
>TRBJ2-7|TRBV5-1
CASSLGGLADLYEQYF
>TRBJ2-1|TRBV19
CASSINYPGQGYNEQFF
>TRBJ1-4|TRBV30
CAAQPGQGLTNEKLFF
>TRBJ2-1|TRBV5-1
CASSLLLSETYNEQFF
>TRBJ1-1|TRBV11-3
CASSRGTGLEAFF
>TRBJ2-7|TRBV7-3
CASSLESGTASYEQYF
>TRBJ2-3|TRBV9
CASSVGGPGTDTQYF
>TRBJ1-2|TRBV30
CAWAGAANYGYTF
>TRBJ1-1|TRBV5-1
CASSLGVPTEAFF
>TRBJ1-3|TRBV15
CATSRSRTTSGNTIYF
>TRBJ1-1|TRBV29-1
CSGQLREDTEAFF
>TRBJ1-5|TRBV30
CAWSASGQLNQPQHF
>TRBJ1-2|TRBV5-1
CASSPSDRDYGYTF
>TRBJ1-2|TRBV19
CASLKDYGYTF
>TRBJ2-1|TRBV5-1
CASSPTMSSYNEQFF
>TRBJ2-3|TRBV9
CASSPTPLAGGPILTDTQYF
>TRBJ1-1|TRBV4-1
CASSQEGQGGPNTEAFF
>TRBJ2-5|TRBV9
CASRPGLAVETQYF
>TRBJ2-7|TRBV5-1
CASSQGQGVSEQYF
>TRBJ2-7|TRBV6-5
CASSYERKQYEQYF
>TRBJ2-1|TRBV6-1
CASSGRRGAGGISYNEQFF
>TRBJ2-1|TRBV6-5
CASSYRGVGYNEQFF
>TRBJ2-2|TRBV6-5
CASSYGGGTKRELFF
>TRBJ1-3|TRBV10-2
CASSEGGFGWGSSGNTIYF
>TRBJ2-7|TRBV5-7
CASSLSGKFDEQYF
>TRBJ2-7|TRBV6-1
CASSGPQPGLGYEQYF
>TRBJ2-2|TRBV27
CASSFNAITGELFF
>TRBJ2-3|TRBV6-5
CASHTRRANVDTQYF
>TRBJ1-5|TRBV19
CASSIERAGPNQPQHF